These T cell receptor beta chains were read from a single sample in a study of blood T cell repertoires in COVID-19. The repertoire was sequenced with immunoSEQ multiplex PCR; TCRdb's copy has only in-frame clones and lacks some. Of around 200,000 clones detected, around 85% appear once; the ten largest clones hold around a sixth. Material for sequencing was PBMCs or T cells enriched from blood (not recorded which). The receptors here all came from a man aged 35-49 years who had recovered from COVID-19. CDR3s include the opening cysteine and the closing phenylalanine or tryptophan. A D gene is named only where the DNA matches it firmly. Clone size is stated in some rows and not others, as once, few, many or a class when expanded.

j_call	v_call	clone_size	cdr3_length	d_call	cdr3_nt	cdr3_aa
TRBJ2-3	TRBV28	few	15	TRBD2	TGTGCCAGCAGTACCGGGACTAGGATCACAGATACGCAGTATTTT	CASSTGTRITDTQYF
TRBJ1-5	TRBV5-6	.	14	.	TGTGCCAGCAGCTTGGGTACAGGGTATCAGCCCCAGCATTTT	CASSLGTGYQPQHF
TRBJ1-2	TRBV4-1	.	16	.	TGCGCCAGCAGCCAACCGCGAGGTAGGACAGATCATGGCTACACCTTC	CASSQPRGRTDHGYTF
TRBJ2-1	TRBV4-2	.	18	TRBD2	TGTGCCAGCAGCCAAGATCTCCTAGCGGGAGGGACTAACAATGAGCAGTTCTTC	CASSQDLLAGGTNNEQFF
TRBJ2-5	TRBV7-2	.	16	TRBD2	TGTGCCAGCAGCCGTCCCGGGACTATACTGAAAGAGACCCAGTACTTC	CASSRPGTILKETQYF
TRBJ2-7	TRBV20-1	.	11	.	TGCAGTGCTAGACAGGGAAACGAGCAGTACTTC	CSARQGNEQYF
TRBJ2-3	TRBV18	.	18	TRBD2	TGTGCCAGCTCACCTTTTGCGGGAGGGCTGAGGGGCACAGATACGCAGTATTTT	CASSPFAGGLRGTDTQYF
TRBJ2-3	TRBV4-2	.	15	TRBD2	TGTGCCAGCAGTAACCTAGCGGGAGATGAAGATACGCAGTATTTT	CASSNLAGDEDTQYF
TRBJ2-7	TRBV7-9	.	15	.	TGTGCCAGCAGCTTAACGGCAGGCACCACCTACGAGCAGTACTTC	CASSLTAGTTYEQYF
TRBJ2-7	TRBV25-1	once	14	.	TGTGCCAGCGCCCCCGGGACAACCCCCTACGAGCAGTACTTC	CASAPGTTPYEQYF
TRBJ1-2	TRBV28	.	14	.	TGTGCCAGCAGTGAAGAGACAGTTTTTTCTGGCTACACCTTC	CASSEETVFSGYTF
TRBJ1-1	TRBV6-5	.	14	TRBD1	TGTGCCAGCAGTTACTCTGGGACAGGGGGCGAAGCTTTCTTT	CASSYSGTGGEAFF
TRBJ2-3	TRBV7-2	.	14	.	TGTGCCAGCAGACTACAGGGTTTATCGGATACGCAGTATTTT	CASRLQGLSDTQYF
TRBJ2-1	TRBV28	.	14	TRBD2	TGTGCCAGCAGTCCACCGACTAGCGGAGTCGAGCAGTTCTTC	CASSPPTSGVEQFF
TRBJ1-2	TRBV30	.	14	.	TGTGCCTGGAGTGTACCGCAGGGGCACTATGGCTACACCTTC	CAWSVPQGHYGYTF
TRBJ2-2	TRBV5-1	.	16	.	TGCGCCAGCAGCTCGGTAGACAGGGGAGGGACCGGGGAGCTGTTTTTT	CASSSVDRGGTGELFF
TRBJ1-2	TRBV5-1	.	17	.	TGCGCCAGCCGCTTAAGGGAGGGATCCCCTAGAGGCTATGGCTACACCTTC	CASRLREGSPRGYGYTF
TRBJ2-7	TRBV4-1	.	16	.	TGCGCCAGCAGCAAAATGAACCAGGATTTAACCTACGAGCAGTACTTC	CASSKMNQDLTYEQYF
TRBJ2-7	TRBV20-1	.	15	TRBD2	TGCAGTGCTAGTTCGCTAGCGGCGAATCCTTCCGAGCAGTACTTC	CSASSLAANPSEQYF
TRBJ2-3	TRBV10-3	.	15	TRBD2	TGTGCCATCAGTAAAGCGGGAGGCTTCACAGATACGCAGTATTTT	CAISKAGGFTDTQYF
TRBJ1-1	TRBV15	.	15	.	TGTGCCACCAGCCCTAATACTCGGGGAGAGGGTGAAGCTTTCTTT	CATSPNTRGEGEAFF
TRBJ1-5	TRBV6-5	.	15	.	TGTGCCAGCGTCCCCGGCCCGGGGAAAGTTCAGCCCCAGCATTTT	CASVPGPGKVQPQHF
TRBJ1-5	TRBV5-6	many	13	TRBD1	TGTGCCAGCAGCCAGGGGGTCAATCAGCCCCAGCATTTT	CASSQGVNQPQHF
TRBJ2-1	TRBV11-3	.	15	TRBD2	TGTGCCAGCAGCTTAGGAAGCGGGACGTTCAATGAGCAGTTCTTC	CASSLGSGTFNEQFF
TRBJ2-7	TRBV10-3	.	14	.	TGTGCCATCAGTTCCTCCAGGGGTGACTACGAGCAGTACTTC	CAISSSRGDYEQYF
TRBJ2-6	TRBV7-9	.	15	.	TGTGCCAGCAGCTCGAGTGCAATAAGGGCCAACGTCCTGACTTTC	CASSSSAIRANVLTF
TRBJ1-5	TRBV7-9	.	16	.	TGTGCCAGCAGCTTAGCGCTAATTGGGCGCAATCAGCCCCAGCATTTT	CASSLALIGRNQPQHF
TRBJ2-1	TRBV28	.	11	TRBD2	TGTGCCAGCAGGTCGGGACTAGAGCAGTTCTTC	CASRSGLEQFF
TRBJ2-1	TRBV19	.	15	.	TGTGCCAGTAGTCCCCCGGGGAGAACGGGGAATGAGCAGTTCTTC	CASSPPGRTGNEQFF
TRBJ1-5	TRBV6-6	.	18	.	TGTGCCAGCAGTCTACGTGCATCCGGAGGCGGAAGCAATCAGCCCCAGCATTTT	CASSLRASGGGSNQPQHF
TRBJ1-1	TRBV6-4	.	15	.	TGTGCCAGCAGTGACAGGGAGGGAATGATCACTGAAGCTTTCTTT	CASSDREGMITEAFF
TRBJ1-5	TRBV29-1	.	13	TRBD1	TGCAGCGTTGGGCAGGGGGCGGATCAGCCCCAGCATTTT	CSVGQGADQPQHF
TRBJ1-1	TRBV28	.	12	TRBD1	TGTGCCAGCAGTTCCCTGACAGGGACGGCTTTCTTT	CASSSLTGTAFF
TRBJ2-7	TRBV2	.	13	TRBD1	TGTGCCAGCAGTGGGGACAGCACTTACGAGCAGTACTTC	CASSGDSTYEQYF
TRBJ2-3	TRBV27	.	13	.	TGTGCCAGCGGTCCGGACAGCCCAGATACGCAGTATTTT	CASGPDSPDTQYF
TRBJ2-5	TRBV15	.	16	TRBD1	TGTGCCACCAGCAGGAGAGGGACAGGGGGCGTAGAGACCCAGTACTTC	CATSRRGTGGVETQYF
TRBJ2-3	TRBV24-1	.	18	TRBD2	TGTGCCACCAGTGACCGTCCTTCTGAGCGGGAGATCACAGATACGCAGTATTTT	CATSDRPSEREITDTQYF
TRBJ2-2	TRBV9	.	16	.	TGTGCCAGCAGCGTATCTCCAGACAAGAACACCGGGGAGCTGTTTTTT	CASSVSPDKNTGELFF
TRBJ2-1	TRBV7-2	.	13	TRBD2	TGTGCCAGCAGCTTTATTGTGCGGGAGGTTCCGTTCTTC	CASSFIVREVPFF
TRBJ1-2	TRBV24-1	.	14	.	TGTGCCACCAGTGATGCAGCTGGCCAGGCCGGCTACACCTTC	CATSDAAGQAGYTF
TRBJ2-7	TRBV6-5	.	11	.	TGTGCCAGCAGCCGCGGATACGAGCAGTACTTC	CASSRGYEQYF
TRBJ2-2	TRBV6-5	.	14	.	TGTGCCAGCAGATTCAAGCGGGACACCGGGGAGCTGTTTTTT	CASRFKRDTGELFF
TRBJ1-3	TRBV25-1	.	15	.	TGTGCCAGCAGTGAATATAGGGGGTTCGGAAACACCATATATTTT	CASSEYRGFGNTIYF
TRBJ2-3	TRBV3-1/TRBV3-2	.	15	.	TGTGCCAGCAGCCAAGAAGGACTCAGCACAGATACGCAGTATTTT	CASSQEGLSTDTQYF
TRBJ1-1	TRBV18	once	13	TRBD1	TGTGCCAGCTCAGGACAGGGGAACACTGAAGCTTTCTTT	CASSGQGNTEAFF
TRBJ2-5	TRBV13	.	15	TRBD2	TGTGCCAGCAGCTCCCGAGTAGCGGGAGGAGAGACCCAGTACTTC	CASSSRVAGGETQYF
TRBJ2-7	TRBV4-1	few	16	.	TGCGCCAGCAGCCAAGCTAGGTCGGATACTGCCTACGAGCAGTACTTC	CASSQARSDTAYEQYF
TRBJ2-2	TRBV30	.	15	.	TGTGCCTGGAGTGTAGGAGCTACGAACACCGGGGAGCTGTTTTTT	CAWSVGATNTGELFF
TRBJ2-1	TRBV5-1	.	15	TRBD2	TGCGCCAGCAGGTTCCTTGCGGGAGATTACAATGAGCAGTTCTTC	CASRFLAGDYNEQFF
TRBJ2-1	TRBV27	.	16	TRBD2	TGTGCCAGCAGTTTGAGCGGGAGAAGTCCCTACAATGAGCAGTTCTTC	CASSLSGRSPYNEQFF
TRBJ2-7	TRBV5-1	.	14	TRBD1	TGCGCCAGCAGCTCGTGGCAGGGGGCAGGGGAGCAGTACTTC	CASSSWQGAGEQYF